This TCR beta chain was sequenced during a study of T cell changes during pregnancy in multiple sclerosis. The CDR3 length is 14 residues. Trimming pared 4 bases from V and 0 bases from J, leaving 8 bases between. Germline V CDR1 and CDR2: LGHNA, YNFKEQ. Only in-frame clones appear in the TCRdb table, and some are missing; sequencing was by immunoSEQ multiplex PCR. Among around 70,000 clones listed, just over 90% were seen once. The receptor's source is a female donor with multiple sclerosis, enrolled in a pregnancy study. The chain uses TRBV4-2 and TRBJ2-3; perhaps TRBD2 as D (5 bases). Sequenced material: peripheral blood, taken in the third trimester of pregnancy. In DNA, the CDR3 is TGTGCCAGCAGCCCCGGGGTAAGCACAGATACGCAGTATTTT. It yields the protein CASSPGVSTDTQYF.